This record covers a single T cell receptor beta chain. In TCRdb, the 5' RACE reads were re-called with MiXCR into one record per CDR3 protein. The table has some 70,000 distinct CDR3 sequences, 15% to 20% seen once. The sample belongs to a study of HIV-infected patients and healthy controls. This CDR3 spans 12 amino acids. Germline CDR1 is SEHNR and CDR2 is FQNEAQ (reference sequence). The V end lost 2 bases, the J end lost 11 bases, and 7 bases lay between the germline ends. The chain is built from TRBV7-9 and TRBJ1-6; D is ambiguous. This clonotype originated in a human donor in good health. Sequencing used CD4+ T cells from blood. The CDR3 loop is CASSLREPPLHF. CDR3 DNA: TGTGCCAGCAGCTTAAGGGAGCCACCCCTCCACTTT.